The 17 T cell receptor beta chains listed next were all sequenced from one sample in a study of shared T cell receptors in the human thymus (dated by TCRdb to the early 2020s). Receptors were amplified or captured by the immunoSEQ multiplex PCR assay. TCRdb retrieved this table from immuneACCESS and kept in-frame rearrangements only. Not all clones are present; in checked studies, unresolved V genes account for under half, and no reason is known for the remainder. Here the sample has hundreds of thousands of clones; around 87% occur a single time. The ten largest clones capture just under 0.0095% of the sample. Another study also made use of these data, one on human thymus T cells.

The sample comprised thymocytes. Every receptor here comes from a boy in the first two years of life with a congenital heart defect. Donor details come from another sample of the same person, matched by shared clones.

The chain couples TRBV28 to TRBJ2-7; D gene ambiguous. V lost 5 bases and J lost 4, with 21 bases in between. The CDR3 is 16 residues long. Looked up from germline, CDR1 is MDHEN and CDR2 is SYDVKM. Here the CDR3 DNA reads TGTGCCAGCAGTCCTCCCCCTGACCCCTTCGGGTACGAGCAGTACTTC. Translating it yields CASSPPPDPFGYEQYF.

The chain is built from TRBV18 and TRBJ1-3; TRBD1 aligns across 7 bases. The V and J ends lost 6 bases and 3 bases, in that order; junction bases with no gene match: 14. The CDR3 sequence is 17 residues long. Germline CDR1 and CDR2: KGHSH and LQKENI. CDR3 amino acids: CASSPTNVDRVGNTIYF. In DNA form, the CDR3 reads TGTGCCAGCTCTCCAACGAACGTCGACAGGGTTGGAAACACCATATATTTT.

This chain uses TRBV18 with TRBJ2-6; 9 bases align to TRBD1. Losses at the gene ends were 5 bases for V and 0 bases for J; bases not matched to a gene: 8. The CDR3 is made up of 18 amino acids. Germline V gene sequence: CDR1 KGHSH, CDR2 LQKENI. The CDR3 reads CASSANRGQPSGANVLTF. CDR3 DNA sequence: TGTGCCAGCTCAGCAAACAGGGGGCAACCCTCTGGGGCCAACGTCCTGACTTTC.

The genes are TRBV2 and TRBJ1-5, with D perhaps matching TRBD1 (5 bases). Trimming shortened V by 8 bases and J by 3 bases, and 20 bases separated the two germline ends. Per the germline V gene, CDR1 is SNHLY and CDR2 is FYNNEI. CDR3 length: 16 residues. Written as DNA, the CDR3 is TGTGCCAGCGAAGGCCGGGGGGATATAATCAATCAGCCCCAGCATTTT. Translation: CASEGRGDIINQPQHF.

This rearrangement joins TRBV9 to TRBJ2-3, with D possibly TRBD2 on 6 matching bases. Trimming cost V 4 bases and J 3 bases, with 15 bases left between them. This CDR3 is 15 amino acids long. Germline V gene lookup returns CDR1 SGDLS and CDR2 YYNGEE. This chain's CDR3 is CASSPGTDTTDTQYF. In DNA, the CDR3 is TGTGCCAGCAGCCCCGGGACTGACACTACAGATACGCAGTATTTT. Using reference TRBV9 and TRBJ2-3 for the parts outside the CDR3, the full variable domain is DSGVTQTPKHLITATGQRVTLRCSPRSGDLSVYWYQQSLDQGLQFLIQYYNGEERAKGNILERFSAQQFPDLHSELNLSSLELGDSALYFCASSPGTDTTDTQYFGPGTRLTVL.

The table lists this clone with a count of one. The rearrangement uses TRBV15 and TRBJ2-2; 8 nucleotides align to TRBD2. The CDR3 covers 16 residues. Trimming removed 4 bases from V and 4 bases from J; junction bases left unmatched: 8. CDR1 and CDR2 (germline): LNHNV, YYDKDF (reference sequence). The CDR3 nucleotides are TGTGCCACCAGCACCATCCGGGGGGGGGTCACCGGGGAGCTGTTTTTT. Encoded protein: CATSTIRGGVTGELFF.

The gene calls are TRBV27 and TRBJ2-7; 8 bases are shared with TRBD2. Germline V gives CDR1 MNHEY, CDR2 SMNVEV (reference sequence). V lost 7 bases, J lost 0 bases, and 11 bases stayed unmatched. The CDR3 has 16 residues. CDR3 sequence (DNA): TGTGCCAGCACCCCCTTTCTGGGGACTAGCTCCTACGAGCAGTACTTC. Protein sequence: CASTPFLGTSSYEQYF.

V usage is TRBV4-1 and J usage is TRBJ1-4; 11 nucleotides align to TRBD1. The CDR3 extends over 17 amino acids. V shed 0 bases and J 5 bases; nucleotides not matched to a gene: 5. The V gene's germline CDR1 is MGHRA and CDR2 YSYEKL. The CDR3 DNA follows: TGCGCCAGCAGCCAAGACCGGACAGGGGGCGAGAATGAAAAACTGTTTTTT. This gives the protein CASSQDRTGGENEKLFF.

V is TRBV2 and J is TRBJ1-3; 9 bases agree with TRBD1. Looked up from germline, CDR1 is SNHLY and CDR2 is FYNNEI. The trim removed 6 bases at V and 0 bases at J, leaving 9 bases unmatched. This CDR3 has 17 residues. CDR3 DNA: TGTGCCAGCAGCCCGAGGCCGGACAGGGGCTCTGGAAACACCATATATTTT. This translates into CASSPRPDRGSGNTIYF.

The J gene is TRBJ2-2, the V gene TRBV19; TRBD1 agrees at 8 bases. The V gene end was trimmed by 7 bases and the J gene end by 1 base; junction bases not matched to a gene: 11. Germline CDR1 and CDR2: LNHDA and SQIVND (reference sequence). This CDR3 contains 17 residues. The CDR3 loop reads CASTQGTGTGNTGELFF. The CDR3 DNA sequence: TGTGCCAGTACCCAGGGGACCGGGACAGGGAACACCGGGGAGCTGTTTTTT.

The chain joins TRBV5-4 to TRBJ2-1; 14 nucleotides match TRBD2. CDR3 length: 16 residues. The J segment lost 15 bases and the V segment lost 4 bases, leaving 15 bases of the junction unmatched. Germline loops: CDR1 SGHNT, CDR2 YYREEE (reference sequence). The CDR3 DNA sequence: TGTGCCAGCAGCCTCACCCGACTAGCGGGAGGGCTTCGGTGGTTCTTC. This codes for CASSLTRLAGGLRWFF.

This chain connects TRBV6-1 to TRBJ1-2, with TRBD1 as a possible D gene (5 bases). Germline V gene sequence: CDR1 MNHNS, CDR2 SASEGT. V lost 3 bases to trimming and J lost 8 bases, with 16 bases between them. This CDR3 is 14 amino acids long. CDR3 in DNA: TGTGCCAGCAGTGATTTTAGGGGCGCTGGGGGCTACACCTTC. It specifies CASSDFRGAGGYTF.

The chain carries TRBV15 and TRBJ1-2; 9 nucleotides match TRBD1. The CDR3 contains 14 residues. CDR1 and CDR2 (germline): LNHNV, YYDKDF (reference sequence). The V segment lost 3 bases and the J segment 7 bases; nucleotides outside the gene matches: 6. CDR3 DNA: TGTGCCACCAGCAGCAACAGGGGGCGCGGTGGCTACACCTTC. Protein product: CATSSNRGRGGYTF. Looking up the rest from reference TRBV15 and TRBJ1-2 gives the full variable domain: DAMVIQNPRYQVTQFGKPVTLSCSQTLNHNVMYWYQQKSSQAPKLLFHYYDKDFNNEADTPDNFQSRRPNTSFCFLDIRSPGLGDTAMYLCATSSNRGRGGYTFGSGTRLTVV.

The J gene is TRBJ2-3, the V gene TRBV27; TRBD2 agrees at 7 bases. Germline CDR1 MNHEY, CDR2 SMNVEV (reference sequence). With 4 bases clipped from V and 2 bases from J, the junction kept 9 bases outside the gene matches. The CDR3 loop spans 16 amino acids. The CDR3 DNA sequence: TGTGCCAGCAGTTGGATAGAGCGGGGCCACACAGATACGCAGTATTTT. Its translation is CASSWIERGHTDTQYF.

This clone was seen a single time. Other DNA variants within this sample encode the same CDR3. The J gene is TRBJ2-5, the V gene TRBV30; TRBD2 agrees at 10 bases. V gave up 0 bases and J gave up 1 base; unmatched junction bases: 17. This CDR3 has 20 amino acids. From germline, CDR1 is GTSNPN and CDR2 SVGIG (reference sequence). This CDR3 is CAWSVNPWLAGDLLQETQYF. CDR3 nucleotides: TGTGCCTGGAGTGTAAACCCCTGGCTAGCGGGAGACCTACTCCAAGAGACCCAGTACTTC.

The chain is built from TRBV5-8 and TRBJ2-1; D possibly corresponds to TRBD1 (6 bases). Germline CDR1 is SGHTS and CDR2 is YDEGEE. This CDR3 comprises 13 residues. Trimming removed 5 bases from V and 4 bases from J, with 10 bases in between. The CDR3 bases are TGTGCCAGCAGTCCCGACAGGTACAATGAGCAGTTCTTC. Protein sequence: CASSPDRYNEQFF.

The rearrangement uses TRBV5-1 and TRBJ2-4; tentatively, D is TRBD2 (5 bases). V was cut by 3 bases and J by 3 bases, with 13 bases left in between. This CDR3 comprises 15 residues. The germline V gene has CDR1 SGHRS and CDR2 YFSETQ. The CDR3 coding sequence is TGCGCCAGCAGCTCTCATAATAGCGTCAAAAACATTCAGTACTTC. Protein: CASSSHNSVKNIQYF. Complete variable domain (other parts from reference TRBV5-1 and TRBJ2-4): KAGVTQTPRYLIKTRGQQVTLSCSPISGHRSVSWYQQTPGQGLQFLFEYFSETQRNKGNFPGRFSGRQFSNSRSEMNVSTLELGDSALYLCASSSHNSVKNIQYFGAGTRLSVL.